This T cell receptor beta chain was observed in a study of shared clonotypes between healthy human individuals. The CDR3 contains 15 residues. Germline V gene data show CDR1 as SGHVS and CDR2 as FQNEAQ. The V segment lost 5 bases and the J segment 12 bases; nucleotides outside the gene matches: 19. The assay was immunoSEQ multiplex PCR, and TCRdb's table has in-frame clones only and misses some. The table includes roughly 570,000 clones, roughly 98% detected once. Naive CD8 cells were CD45RO-negative, positively selected for CCR7, excluding terminally differentiated effector memory CD45RA+ cells. Sequencing was carried out using naive CD8+ T cells sorted from blood. The receptor's source is a man aged 25 to 40 in good health. The chain couples TRBV7-8 to TRBJ2-7; 7 bases are shared with TRBD2. CDR3 loop: CASSPPPLLGAGSYF. The DNA for the CDR3 is TGTGCCAGCAGCCCCCCACCCCTTCTGGGAGCGGGATCGTACTTC.